The entry below gives a single T cell receptor beta chain sequence along with its context. CDR1 and CDR2 from the germline V gene are MNHNY and SVGAGI (reference sequence). This CDR3 has 15 residues. Trimming took 5 bases from V and 6 from J; bases not matched to a gene: 4. Generated by immunoSEQ multiplex PCR, the TCRdb table keeps only in-frame clones and is missing some. The sample carries roughly 48,000 clones, around 80% recorded once. This sample is drawn from a study of OX40 agonist ivuxolimab in advanced cancers. In the study overall: Patients were infused with ivuxolimab every 2 weeks at 0.01 to 10 mg/kg.

Here the sequenced sample was CD4+ or CD8+ T cells sorted from blood, taken in a trial of the OX40 agonist ivuxolimab. The chain links TRBV6-6 to TRBJ2-2; 12 bases are shared with TRBD2. This TCR was recovered from an adult with an advanced solid tumor such as melanoma, head and neck, liver or kidney cancer. CDR3 loop: CASSRTSGIAGELFF. As DNA, the CDR3 is TGTGCCAGCAGTAGGACTAGCGGGATTGCCGGGGAGCTGTTTTTT.